Below are 7 T cell receptor beta chains sequenced from a single sample in a study of T cell repertoires in cytomegalovirus infection. One entry per CDR3 protein results from TCRdb running MiXCR on the reads. The table records around 280,000 distinct CDR3 sequences, around 10% of them present only once. The material sequenced was PBMCs. Receptors originate from a human donor in good health (CMV status not recorded). Some clones in this sample may be carry-over from other donors' samples.

V and J are TRBV5-1 and TRBJ2-7; D may be TRBD1 or TRBD2 (6 bases each). Per germline, CDR1 SGHRS and CDR2 YFSETQ. V was shortened by 0 bases and J by 3 bases, with 10 bases between the two germline ends. This CDR3 is built from 14 residues. DNA for the CDR3: TGCGCCAGCAGCTTGGGCAGGGGAGGCTACGAGCAGTACGTC. Encoded protein: CASSLGRGGYEQYV.

This clonotype was found many times. CDR3 loop: CASSRTSGGAETQYF. The CDR3 DNA sequence: TGTGCCAGCAGCCGGACTAGCGGGGGGGCTGAGACCCAGTACTTC. The chain uses TRBV7-2 and TRBJ2-5; 15 nucleotides line up with TRBD2. Germline V gene sequence: CDR1 SGHTA, CDR2 FQGNSA. CDR3 length: 15 residues. V dropped 5 bases and J dropped 5; count of bases not matched to a gene: 3.

This CDR3 reads CSAAQGAFGYTF. In DNA form, the CDR3 reads TGCAGCGCCGCACAGGGGGCTTTTGGCTACACCTTC. The chain has TRBV29-1 and TRBJ1-2; 9 bases line up with TRBD1. V lost 7 bases and J lost 7; bases outside the gene matches: 7. From germline, CDR1 is SQVTM and CDR2 ANQGSEA. CDR3 length equals 12 residues.

At least ten counts were recorded for this clonotype. An end of the junction differs from the germline gene, which may be a read error. The chain employs TRBV10-1 and TRBJ2-1, with 10 bases identical to TRBD1. This CDR3 region has 15 residues. Looked up from germline, CDR1 is WNHNN and CDR2 is SYGVQD (reference sequence). The CDR3 spells CASKPGTGAYNEQFF. In DNA form, the CDR3 reads TGCGCCAGCAAACCCGGGACAGGGGCCTATAATGAGCAGTTCTTC.

This clonotype was found many times. The chain couples TRBV2 to TRBJ2-3; D remains ambiguous. This CDR3 is 14 amino acids long. Germline lookup yields CDR1 SNHLY and CDR2 FYNNEI. V lost 8 bases and J lost 0, with 12 bases in between. CDR3 nucleotide sequence: TGTGCCAGCGCCCAGACCTCTAGCACAGATACGCAGTATTTT. Residues: CASAQTSSTDTQYF.

This clonotype was recorded at least ten times. This chain joins TRBV6-6 and TRBJ2-1, with a possible D match to TRBD2 (5 bases). Trimming left V 2 bases short and J 12 bases short, with 14 bases between. The CDR3 totals 13 residues. Germline CDR1 is MNHNY and CDR2 is SVGAGI (reference sequence). The CDR3 region has the DNA TGTGCCAGCAGTTACCCCGGGGTTCTGGGGCAGTTCTTC. It encodes CASSYPGVLGQFF.

This clonotype appeared many times. The rearrangement joins TRBV20-1 to TRBJ1-2; TRBD1 agrees at 7 bases. Losses at the gene ends were 2 bases for V and 8 bases for J; bases not matched to a gene: 8. In germline, CDR1 is DFQATT, CDR2 SNEGSKA (reference sequence). The CDR3 spans 13 residues. The CDR3 is CSARRDSGDGYTF. The CDR3 bases are TGCAGTGCTAGACGGGACAGTGGTGACGGCTACACCTTC.